The 20 T cell receptor beta chains listed next were all sequenced from one sample in a study of PD-1 blockade in mismatch repair-deficient tumors. Only in-frame clones appear in the TCRdb table, and some are missing; sequencing was by immunoSEQ multiplex PCR. The table includes 55,000 to 85,000 clones, around four fifths detected once. This material consisted of peripheral blood, taken 2 weeks after starting pembrolizumab. The receptors derive from an adult with mismatch repair-deficient cancer.

The genes are TRBV9 and TRBJ2-3, with 12 bases that match TRBD2. V dropped 3 bases and J dropped 0; count of bases not matched to a gene: 8. The CDR3 contains 18 residues. The germline V gene has CDR1 SGDLS and CDR2 YYNGEE. In nucleotides, the CDR3 is TGTGCCAGCAGCGCCGGACTAGCGGGACTTCTTAGCACAGATACGCAGTATTTT. Translating gives CASSAGLAGLLSTDTQYF.

This chain joins TRBV7-6 and TRBJ2-7; the match to TRBD2 covers 8 bases. The CDR3 length is 13 residues. Germline V gives CDR1 SGHVS, CDR2 FNYEAQ. J gave up 7 bases and V 5 bases, and 7 bases lay outside the gene matches. CDR3 sequence: CASSRGGAREQYF. The CDR3 region has the DNA TGTGCCAGCAGCCGGGGGGGGGCAAGGGAGCAGTACTTC.

The V call is TRBV7-6, the J call TRBJ2-7, with a weak D call TRBD2 (5 bases). With 5 bases removed from V and 12 bases from J, the gap between germline ends came to 14 bases. This CDR3 contains 11 residues. Looked up from germline, CDR1 is SGHVS and CDR2 is FNYEAQ. DNA of the CDR3: TGTGCCAGCAGCGCCGGAGGCCTTTGGTACTTC. This sequence encodes CASSAGGLWYF. Looking up the rest from reference TRBV7-6 and TRBJ2-7 gives the full variable domain: GAGVSQSPRYKVTKRGQDVALRCDPISGHVSLYWYRQALGQGPEFLTYFNYEAQQDKSGLPNDRFSAERPEGSISTLTIQRTEQRDSAMYRCASSAGGLWYFGPGTRLTVT.

The chain uses TRBV7-9 and TRBJ2-7, with 8 bases fitting TRBD2. Germline lookup yields CDR1 SEHNR and CDR2 FQNEAQ (reference sequence). J lost 3 bases, V lost 4 bases, and 8 bases had no gene match. The CDR3 covers 15 residues. For the CDR3, the DNA is TGTGCCAGCAGCTCCGAGCGGGAGCCTGACTACGAGCAGTACTTC. Protein product: CASSSEREPDYEQYF.

The chain combines TRBV11-1 with TRBJ2-3; 9 bases line up with TRBD2. Trimming took 1 base from V and 6 from J; bases not matched to a gene: 11. CDR1 is SGHAT and CDR2 is FQDESV in the germline V gene (reference sequence). This CDR3 spans 17 amino acids. The CDR3: CASSLEVSAGGRDTQYF. The CDR3 region has the DNA TGTGCCAGCAGCTTAGAGGTCTCGGCGGGAGGGCGGGATACGCAGTATTTT.

This clone was counted a few times. The chain is built from TRBV30 and TRBJ1-2, with D possibly TRBD1 on 6 matching bases. Germline V gene lookup returns CDR1 GTSNPN and CDR2 SVGIG (reference sequence). The CDR3 has 12 amino acids. V was trimmed by 3 bases and J by 3 bases, leaving 8 bases between them. CDR3 DNA: TGTGCCTGGAGCGACAGGCACTATGGCTACACCTTC. Encoded protein: CAWSDRHYGYTF.

The chain is built from TRBV5-1 and TRBJ1-5, with a possible D match to TRBD1 (6 bases). The CDR3 spans 13 residues. CDR1 is SGHRS and CDR2 is YFSETQ in the germline V gene. V lost 2 bases and J lost 7, with 10 bases in between. In nucleotides, the CDR3 is TGCGCCAGCAGCTTTGCAGGGGACCAGCCCCAGCATTTT. It codes for CASSFAGDQPQHF.

This clone is medium-sized. The rearrangement links TRBV25-1 to TRBJ2-7; TRBD2 matches at 9 bases. The trim removed 2 bases at V and 2 bases at J, leaving 4 bases unmatched. From germline, CDR1 is MGHDK and CDR2 SYGVNS. The CDR3 totals 15 residues. The CDR3 sequence: CASSESLAGTYEQYF. CDR3 DNA sequence: TGTGCCAGCAGTGAAAGTCTAGCGGGAACCTACGAGCAGTACTTC.

The chain combines TRBV5-3 with TRBJ1-1, with 8 bases identical to TRBD1. TRBV5-3 is an ORF for which the function is uncertain. This CDR3 spans 15 amino acids. With V trimmed by 2 bases and J by 2 bases, 5 bases remained unmatched. CDR3 DNA sequence: TGTGCCAGAAGCTTAGGACAGGGAGGAAACACTGAAGCTTTCTTT. Encoded protein: CARSLGQGGNTEAFF.

The chain uses TRBV27 and TRBJ1-1; a weak D match, TRBD1 (6 bases). The germline V and J ends were trimmed by 3 bases and 4 bases, with 12 bases remaining between them. Germline V gives CDR1 MNHEY, CDR2 SMNVEV (reference sequence). This CDR3 is built from 14 residues. The CDR3, as DNA: TGTGCCAGCAGTTTGTTTAACAGGGCCACTGAAGCTTTCTTT. Translation gives CASSLFNRATEAFF.

This chain uses TRBV5-6 with TRBJ2-6; TRBD2 aligns across 11 bases. Looked up from germline, CDR1 is SGHDT and CDR2 is YYEEEE. V trimming: 5 bases; J trimming: 4 bases; junction bases outside the gene matches: 11. There are 18 residues in the CDR3. CDR3 sequence reads: CASSHGLAGWRGANVLTF. The CDR3 DNA is TGTGCCAGCAGTCACGGACTAGCGGGTTGGAGAGGGGCCAACGTCCTGACTTTC.

This clone was seen a single time. CDR3 bases: TGTGCCAGCAGTGCCTCCACGATTGGGGGCTCTGGGGCCAACGTCCTGACTTTC. It encodes CASSASTIGGSGANVLTF. This chain links TRBV6-4 with TRBJ2-6, with D perhaps assigned TRBD1 or TRBD2 (5 bases each). The CDR3 totals 18 residues. V lost 4 bases to trimming and J lost 0 bases, with 16 bases between them. CDR1 and CDR2 from the germline V gene are MRHNA and SNTAGT.

The chain combines TRBV19 with TRBJ1-2; no reliable D call. Trimming removed 5 bases from V and 4 bases from J, with 14 bases in between. There are 14 residues in the CDR3. Germline V gene lookup returns CDR1 LNHDA and CDR2 SQIVND (reference sequence). Here the CDR3 DNA reads TGTGCCAGTAGTTTTGACCTTACGGGCTATGGCTACACCTTC. This codes for CASSFDLTGYGYTF.

This sequence joins TRBV5-1 and TRBJ2-7, with 9 bases aligning to TRBD2. Trimming cost V 3 bases and J 4 bases; bases outside gene matches: 8. CDR1 is SGHRS, CDR2 YFSETQ, per germline. The CDR3 is 15 amino acids. The CDR3 DNA follows: TGCGCCAGCAGCTCAATTAGCGGGAGTGGTTACGAGCAGTACTTC. It codes for CASSSISGSGYEQYF.

This clone showed up just a few times. The chain employs TRBV5-5 and TRBJ1-2, with TRBD1 identical over 8 bases. There are 13 residues in the CDR3. The germline CDR1 and CDR2 sequences are SGHKS and YYEKEE (reference sequence). V dropped 1 base and J dropped 8; count of bases not matched to a gene: 4. CDR3 DNA sequence: TGTGCCAGCAGCTTGTCACAGGGGGACGGCTACACCTTC. Its protein is CASSLSQGDGYTF.

The chain combines TRBV7-2 with TRBJ1-5; weak D call: TRBD1 (6 bases). With 7 bases removed from V and 5 bases from J, the gap between germline ends came to 15 bases. The CDR3 totals 14 residues. Germline V gene sequence: CDR1 SGHTA, CDR2 FQGNSA. For the CDR3, the DNA is TGTGCCAGCAATTGGGGGGGGCCACATCAGCCCCAGCATTTT. This gives the protein CASNWGGPHQPQHF. The full variable domain, with the rest looked up from reference TRBV7-2 and TRBJ1-5, is GAGVSQSPSNKVTEKGKDVELRCDPISGHTALYWYRQSLGQGLEFLIYFQGNSAPDKSGLPSDRFSAERTGGSVSTLTIQRTQQEDSAVYLCASNWGGPHQPQHFGDGTRLSIL.

The chain has TRBV6-1 and TRBJ1-4; the D is unclear. V shed 4 bases and J shed 7 bases, with 16 bases lying between them. The CDR3 sequence is 15 residues long. Per the germline V gene, CDR1 is MNHNS and CDR2 is SASEGT. The CDR3, as DNA: TGTGCCAGCAGTGTATTCGCCGGGGAGGGTGAAAAACTGTTTTTT. Protein sequence: CASSVFAGEGEKLFF.

The J gene is TRBJ2-5, the V gene TRBV6-5; D may match TRBD1 or TRBD2 (5 bases each). Looked up from germline, CDR1 is MNHEY and CDR2 is SVGAGI. V shed 5 bases and J shed 7 bases, with 17 bases lying between them. This CDR3 has 14 amino acids. In DNA form, the CDR3 reads TGTGCCAGCAGTCTCGGGGCCTCCCTGGGGACCCAGTACTTC. Amino acid sequence: CASSLGASLGTQYF.

V gene TRBV12-5 combines with J gene TRBJ1-5; D might be TRBD1 (6 bases). Trimming left V 5 bases short and J 3 bases short, with 8 bases between. The CDR3 length is 13 residues. Germline loops: CDR1 LGHNT, CDR2 FRNRAP. CDR3 nucleotides: TGTGCTAGTGGTAGGGGGGACAATCAGCCCCAGCATTTT. Its translation is CASGRGDNQPQHF.

This rearrangement joins TRBV7-6 to TRBJ2-1, with a tentative D call TRBD1 (5 bases). This CDR3 has 16 amino acids. The V end lost 0 bases, the J end lost 1 base, and 10 bases lay between the germline ends. Germline CDR1 and CDR2: SGHVS and FNYEAQ. The CDR3 spells CASSLAAGRSYNEQFF. CDR3 sequence (DNA): TGTGCCAGCAGCTTAGCTGCAGGGCGATCCTACAATGAGCAGTTCTTC.